This T cell receptor (beta chain) was obtained from a study of regulatory T cells in long-lasting Graves disease. Study details: Graves' patients (newly diagnosed) had been on antithyroid drugs under 3 months.

The CDR3 has 15 residues. Between the trimmed V and J ends, which lost 0 bases and 4 bases, there was a span of 14 bases. CDR1 and CDR2 from the germline V gene are SGHRS and YFSETQ. Time point indicated: newly diagnosed GD, antithyroid drugs for less than 3 months. RNA extracted from PBMCs served as the sequencing template. Relying on iRepertoire HTBI primers and Arm-PCR of CDR3 regions, the team built TCR beta libraries. Under the authors' procedure: Throughout the samples, researchers identified about 56 TRBV and 14 TRBJ segments. TCRdb used MiXCR to reprocess the multiplex PCR reads, holding one entry per CDR3 protein. The V and J calls were not made by the authors but by TCRdb's processing. The sample has about 440,000 distinct CDR3 sequences, about a sixth seen once. The sample was also linked to a second study, of T cells in Graves' hyperthyroidism and ophthalmopathy. That work states: With the HTBI primer set, the TCR CDR3 went through a first round of RT-PCR.

This chain links TRBV5-1 with TRBJ2-7; tentative D call: TRBD2 (6 bases). The input for sequencing was peripheral blood mononuclear cells (PBMCs), taken at new diagnosis, from a patient treated with antithyroid drugs. The receptor was isolated from a woman younger than 35 with Graves disease. CDR3 residues: CASSLAPGASYEQYF. DNA for the CDR3: TGCGCCAGCAGCTTGGCACCGGGAGCGAGTTACGAGCAGTACTTC.